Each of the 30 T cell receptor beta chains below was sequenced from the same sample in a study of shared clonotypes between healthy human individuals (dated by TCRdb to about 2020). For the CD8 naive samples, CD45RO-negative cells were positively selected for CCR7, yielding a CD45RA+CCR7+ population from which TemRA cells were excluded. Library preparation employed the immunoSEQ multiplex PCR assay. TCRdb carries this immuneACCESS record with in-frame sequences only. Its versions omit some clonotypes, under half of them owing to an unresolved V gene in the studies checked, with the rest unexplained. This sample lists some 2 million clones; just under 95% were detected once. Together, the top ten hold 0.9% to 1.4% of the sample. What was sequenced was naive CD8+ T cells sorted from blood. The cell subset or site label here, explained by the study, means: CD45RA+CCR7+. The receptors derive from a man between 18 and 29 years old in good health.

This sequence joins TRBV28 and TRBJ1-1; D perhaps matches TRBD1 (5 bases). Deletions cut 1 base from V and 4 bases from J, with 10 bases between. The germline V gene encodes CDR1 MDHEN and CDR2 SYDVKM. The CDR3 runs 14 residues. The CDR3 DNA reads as TGTGCCAGCAGTTTATCCGGGGGGAGCACTGAAGCTTTCTTT. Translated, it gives CASSLSGGSTEAFF.

As DNA, the CDR3 is TGTGCCAGCAGTTTCTTCGGCCGCACTGAAGCTTTCTTT. Its translation is CASSFFGRTEAFF. This chain joins TRBV27 and TRBJ1-1; D gene ambiguous. V shed 3 bases and J shed 4 bases, with 9 bases lying between them. This CDR3 spans 13 amino acids. Per germline, CDR1 MNHEY and CDR2 SMNVEV (reference sequence).

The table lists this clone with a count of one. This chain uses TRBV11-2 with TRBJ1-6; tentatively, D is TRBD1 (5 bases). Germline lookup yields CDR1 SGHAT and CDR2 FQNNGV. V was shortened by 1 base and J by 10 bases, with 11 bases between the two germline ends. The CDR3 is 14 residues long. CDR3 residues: CASSLVGGQSPLHF. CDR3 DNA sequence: TGTGCCAGCAGCTTAGTTGGGGGTCAATCACCCCTCCACTTT.

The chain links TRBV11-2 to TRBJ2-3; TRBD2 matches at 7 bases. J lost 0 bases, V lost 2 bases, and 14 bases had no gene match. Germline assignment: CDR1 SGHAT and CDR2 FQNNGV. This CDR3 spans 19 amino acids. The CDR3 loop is CASSLFPSLERGSTDTQYF. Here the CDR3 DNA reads TGTGCCAGCAGCTTATTCCCCTCACTTGAGCGGGGAAGCACAGATACGCAGTATTTT.

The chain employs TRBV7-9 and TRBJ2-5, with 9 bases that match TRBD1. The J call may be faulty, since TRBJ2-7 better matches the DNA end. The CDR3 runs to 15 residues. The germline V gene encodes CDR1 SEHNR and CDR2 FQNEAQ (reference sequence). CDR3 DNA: TGTGCCAGCAGTACGGTTTGGGACAGGGTTTCCGAGCAGTACTTC. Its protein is CASSTVWDRVSEQYF.

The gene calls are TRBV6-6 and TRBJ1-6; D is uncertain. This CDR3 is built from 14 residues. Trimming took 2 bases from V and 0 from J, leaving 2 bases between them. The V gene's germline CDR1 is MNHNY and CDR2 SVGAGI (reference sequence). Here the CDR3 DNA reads TGTGCCAGCAGTTACAGCTCCTATAATTCACCCCTCCACTTT. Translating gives CASSYSSYNSPLHF.

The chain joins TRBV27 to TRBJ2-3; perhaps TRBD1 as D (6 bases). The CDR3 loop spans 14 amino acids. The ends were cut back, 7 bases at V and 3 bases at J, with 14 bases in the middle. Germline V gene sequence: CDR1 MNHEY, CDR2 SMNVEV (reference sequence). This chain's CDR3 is CASTLQGSTDTQYF. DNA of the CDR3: TGTGCCAGCACCTTACAGGGTTCGACAGATACGCAGTATTTT.

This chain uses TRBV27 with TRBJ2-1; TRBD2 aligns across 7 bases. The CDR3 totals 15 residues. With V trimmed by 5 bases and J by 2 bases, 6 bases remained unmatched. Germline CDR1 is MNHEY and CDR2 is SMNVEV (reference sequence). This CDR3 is CASSRLAGPYNEQFF. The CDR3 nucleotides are TGTGCCAGCAGTAGACTAGCCGGACCCTACAATGAGCAGTTCTTC.

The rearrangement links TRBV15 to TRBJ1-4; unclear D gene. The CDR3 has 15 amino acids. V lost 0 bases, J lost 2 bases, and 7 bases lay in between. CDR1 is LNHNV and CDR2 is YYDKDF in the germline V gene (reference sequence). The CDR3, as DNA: TGTGCCACCAGCAGAGATAAAGATACTAATGAAAAACTGTTTTTT. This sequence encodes CATSRDKDTNEKLFF.

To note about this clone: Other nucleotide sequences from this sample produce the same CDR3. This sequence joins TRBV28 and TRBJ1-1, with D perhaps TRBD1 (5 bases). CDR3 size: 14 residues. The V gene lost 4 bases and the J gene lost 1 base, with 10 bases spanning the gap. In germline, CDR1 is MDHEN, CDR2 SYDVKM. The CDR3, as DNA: TGTGCCAGCAGTTCCACAGGTGGGAACACTGAAGCTTTCTTT. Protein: CASSSTGGNTEAFF.

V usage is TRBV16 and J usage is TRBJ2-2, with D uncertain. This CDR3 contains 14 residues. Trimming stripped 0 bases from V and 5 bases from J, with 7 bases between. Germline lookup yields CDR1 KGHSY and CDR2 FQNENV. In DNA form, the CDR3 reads TGTGCCAGCAGCCAATCGCGCCTAACCGGGGAGCTGTTTTTT. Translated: CASSQSRLTGELFF.

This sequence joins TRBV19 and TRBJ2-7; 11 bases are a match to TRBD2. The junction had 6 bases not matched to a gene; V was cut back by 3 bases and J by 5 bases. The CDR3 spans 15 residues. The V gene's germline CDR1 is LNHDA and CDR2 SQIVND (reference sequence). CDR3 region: CASSMKLAGAHEQYF. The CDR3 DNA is TGTGCCAGTAGTATGAAACTAGCGGGAGCTCACGAGCAGTACTTC.

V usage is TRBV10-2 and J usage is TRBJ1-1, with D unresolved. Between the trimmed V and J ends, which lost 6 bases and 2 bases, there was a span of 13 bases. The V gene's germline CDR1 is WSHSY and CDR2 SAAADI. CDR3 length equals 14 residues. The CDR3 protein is CASSPKGGNTEAFF. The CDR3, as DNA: TGCGCCAGCAGCCCAAAGGGAGGAAACACTGAAGCTTTCTTT.

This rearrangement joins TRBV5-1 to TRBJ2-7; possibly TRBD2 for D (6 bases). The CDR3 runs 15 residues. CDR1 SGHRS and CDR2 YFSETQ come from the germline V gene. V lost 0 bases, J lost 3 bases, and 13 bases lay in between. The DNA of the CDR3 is TGCGCCAGCAGCTTGGCGGGACGGGAGATCTACGAGCAGTACTTC. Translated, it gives CASSLAGREIYEQYF.

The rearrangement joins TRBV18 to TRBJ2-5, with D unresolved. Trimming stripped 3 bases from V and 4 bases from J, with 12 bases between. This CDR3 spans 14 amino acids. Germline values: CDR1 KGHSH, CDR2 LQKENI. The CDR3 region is CASSPDPMGETQYF. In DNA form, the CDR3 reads TGTGCCAGCTCACCCGACCCGATGGGAGAGACCCAGTACTTC.

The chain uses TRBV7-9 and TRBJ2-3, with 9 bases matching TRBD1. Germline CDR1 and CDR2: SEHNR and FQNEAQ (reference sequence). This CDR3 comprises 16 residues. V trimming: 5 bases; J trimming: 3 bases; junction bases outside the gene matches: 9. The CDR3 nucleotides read TGTGCCAGCAGCCCTTTGCTAGGACAGGGGACAGATACGCAGTATTTT. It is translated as CASSPLLGQGTDTQYF.

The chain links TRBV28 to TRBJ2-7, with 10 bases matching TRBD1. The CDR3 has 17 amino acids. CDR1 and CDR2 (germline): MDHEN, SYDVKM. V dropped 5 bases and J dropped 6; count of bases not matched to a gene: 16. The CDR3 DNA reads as TGTGCCAGCAGTCTAGTCGGACAGGGGGAGGGAACTGGCGAGCAGTACTTC. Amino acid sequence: CASSLVGQGEGTGEQYF.

The DNA of the CDR3 is TGCGCCAGCAGCCCCCACACTAGCGGGGCTATCACAGATACGCAGTATTTT. Translation gives CASSPHTSGAITDTQYF. This chain connects TRBV4-1 to TRBJ2-3; 10 nucleotides match TRBD2. Losses at the gene ends were 4 bases for V and 2 bases for J; bases not matched to a gene: 9. CDR1 MGHRA and CDR2 YSYEKL come from the germline V gene. This CDR3 spans 17 amino acids.

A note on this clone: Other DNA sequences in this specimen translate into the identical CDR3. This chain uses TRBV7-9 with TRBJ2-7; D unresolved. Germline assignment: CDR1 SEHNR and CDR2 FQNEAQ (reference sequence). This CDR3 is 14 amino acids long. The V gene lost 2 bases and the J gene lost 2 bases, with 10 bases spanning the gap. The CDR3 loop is CASSLSDTPYEQYF. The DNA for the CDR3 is TGTGCCAGCAGCTTAAGTGACACCCCCTACGAGCAGTACTTC.

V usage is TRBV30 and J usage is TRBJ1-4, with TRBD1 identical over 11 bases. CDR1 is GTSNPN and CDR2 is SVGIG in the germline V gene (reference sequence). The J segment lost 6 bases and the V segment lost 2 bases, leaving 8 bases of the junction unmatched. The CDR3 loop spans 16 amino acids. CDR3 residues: CAWSLIPGQGDEKLFF. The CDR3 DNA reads TGTGCCTGGAGTCTCATACCGGGACAGGGGGATGAAAAACTGTTTTTT.

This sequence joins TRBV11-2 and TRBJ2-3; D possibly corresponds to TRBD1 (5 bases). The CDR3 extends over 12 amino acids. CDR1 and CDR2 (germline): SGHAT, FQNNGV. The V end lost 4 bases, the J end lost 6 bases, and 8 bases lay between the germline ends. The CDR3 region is CASSSQGDTQYF. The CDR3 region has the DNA TGTGCCAGCAGCTCGCAGGGCGATACGCAGTATTTT.

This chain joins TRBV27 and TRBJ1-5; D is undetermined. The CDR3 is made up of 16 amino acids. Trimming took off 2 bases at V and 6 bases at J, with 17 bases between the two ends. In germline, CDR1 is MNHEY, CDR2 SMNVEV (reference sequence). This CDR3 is CASSLTPPGMAQPQHF. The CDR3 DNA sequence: TGTGCCAGCAGTTTAACTCCCCCGGGTATGGCTCAGCCCCAGCATTTT.

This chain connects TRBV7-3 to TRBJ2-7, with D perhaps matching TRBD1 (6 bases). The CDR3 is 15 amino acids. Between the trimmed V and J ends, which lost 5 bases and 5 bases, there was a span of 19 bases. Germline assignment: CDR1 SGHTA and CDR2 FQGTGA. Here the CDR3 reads CASSPITGNQNEQYF. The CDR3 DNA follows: TGTGCCAGCAGCCCCATCACAGGGAATCAGAACGAGCAGTACTTC.

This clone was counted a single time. The CDR3 coding sequence is TGCAGCGCTTGGGGGAACAAGGAGGCGACTGAAGCTTTCTTT. It codes for CSAWGNKEATEAFF. The chain couples TRBV29-1 to TRBJ1-1, with D possibly being TRBD1 (5 bases). The CDR3 runs to 14 residues. Looked up from germline, CDR1 is SQVTM and CDR2 is ANQGSEA. Trimming shortened V by 7 bases and J by 5 bases, and 20 bases separated the two germline ends.

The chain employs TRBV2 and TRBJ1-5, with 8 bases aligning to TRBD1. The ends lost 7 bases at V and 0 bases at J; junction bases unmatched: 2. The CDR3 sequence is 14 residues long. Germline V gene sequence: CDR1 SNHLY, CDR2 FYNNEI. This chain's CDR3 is CASKTGASNQPQHF. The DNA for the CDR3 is TGTGCCAGCAAGACAGGGGCTAGCAATCAGCCCCAGCATTTT.

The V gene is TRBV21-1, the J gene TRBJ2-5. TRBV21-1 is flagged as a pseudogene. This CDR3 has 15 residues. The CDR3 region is CASSNRKGKRETQYF. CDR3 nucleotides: TGTGCCAGCAGCAATCGAAAGGGGAAGCGGGAGACCCAGTACTTC.

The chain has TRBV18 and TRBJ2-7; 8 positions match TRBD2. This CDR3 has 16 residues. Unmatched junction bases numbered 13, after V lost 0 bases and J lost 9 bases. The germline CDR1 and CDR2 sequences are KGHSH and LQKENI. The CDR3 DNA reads TGTGCCAGCTCACCACCACAGCGGGAGTTCGGGATAGGGCAGTACTTC. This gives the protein CASSPPQREFGIGQYF.

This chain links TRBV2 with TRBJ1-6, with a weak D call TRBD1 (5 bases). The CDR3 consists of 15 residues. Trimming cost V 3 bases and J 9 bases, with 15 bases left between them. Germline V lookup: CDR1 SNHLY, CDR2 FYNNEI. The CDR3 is CASSDSRDGSSPLHF. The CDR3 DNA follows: TGTGCCAGCAGTGATTCCCGGGACGGATCTTCACCCCTCCACTTT.

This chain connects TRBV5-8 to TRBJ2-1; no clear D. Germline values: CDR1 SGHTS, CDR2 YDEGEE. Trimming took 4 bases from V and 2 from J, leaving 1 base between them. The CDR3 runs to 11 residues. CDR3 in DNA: TGTGCCAGCAGCCCCTACAATGAGCAGTTCTTC. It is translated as CASSPYNEQFF.

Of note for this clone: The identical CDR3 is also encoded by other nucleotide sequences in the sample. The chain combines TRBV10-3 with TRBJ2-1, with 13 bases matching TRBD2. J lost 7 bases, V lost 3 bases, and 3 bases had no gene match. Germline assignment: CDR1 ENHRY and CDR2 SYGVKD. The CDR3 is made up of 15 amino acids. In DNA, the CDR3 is TGTGCCATCAGTGAACTAGCGGGGGGGAGTAATGAGCAGTTCTTC. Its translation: CAISELAGGSNEQFF.